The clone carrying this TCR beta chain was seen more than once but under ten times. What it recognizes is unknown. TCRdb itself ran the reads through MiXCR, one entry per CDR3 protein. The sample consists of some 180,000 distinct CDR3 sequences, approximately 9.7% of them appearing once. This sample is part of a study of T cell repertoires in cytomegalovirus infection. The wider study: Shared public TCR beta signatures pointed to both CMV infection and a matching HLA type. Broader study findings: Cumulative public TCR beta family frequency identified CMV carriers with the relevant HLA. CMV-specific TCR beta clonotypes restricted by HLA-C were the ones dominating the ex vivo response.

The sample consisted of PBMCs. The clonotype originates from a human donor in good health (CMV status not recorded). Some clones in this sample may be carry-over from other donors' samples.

CDR3 sequence (DNA): TGTGCCAGTAGTATAGCCCGACGTGGAAGGGAAGCTTTCTTT. Amino acid sequence: CASSIARRGREAFF. The V and J genes are TRBV19 and TRBJ1-1, with no clear D. This CDR3 has 14 residues. V dropped 1 base and J dropped 8 bases, with 14 bases sitting between them. Per germline, CDR1 LNHDA and CDR2 SQIVND (reference sequence). Supplemented by reference TRBV19 and TRBJ1-1, the full variable domain reads DGGITQSPKYLFRKEGQNVTLSCEQNLNHDAMYWYRQDPGQGLRLIYYSQIVNDFQKGDIAEGYSVSREKKESFPLTVTSAQKNPTAFYLCASSIARRGREAFFGQGTRLTVV.